This TCR beta chain originates from a study of shared clonotypes between healthy human individuals. The CD4+ fraction was divided into a CD45RA+ naive subset and a CD45RA-negative memory subset. It was across several immunoSEQ plates that each subset's genomic DNA was evenly split. This table comes from immunoSEQ multiplex PCR, and its TCRdb copy is limited to in-frame clones, with some not included. The top ten clones hold more than 9.5% of a sample with more than 200,000 clones, approximately 65% of them seen once. Germline V gene lookup returns CDR1 KGHSH and CDR2 LQKENI. V trimming: 5 bases; J trimming: 6 bases; junction bases outside the gene matches: 5. The CDR3 runs 15 residues.

Sequences were obtained from memory CD4+ T cells sorted from blood. The subset here: CD45RA-negative fraction. The chain uses TRBV18 and TRBJ2-1, with 12 bases aligning to TRBD2. The clonotype was recovered from a man aged 25 to 45 in good health. The CDR3 region has the DNA TGTGCCAGCTCAACGGGACTAGCGGGCCTCAATGAGCAGTTCTTC. Protein product: CASSTGLAGLNEQFF.